This T cell receptor (beta chain) was profiled in a study of identical twins. Study-level points and caveats: Fewer insertions characterized abundant cord blood beta clonotypes, whereas memory repertoires showed none.

Each CDR3 protein is one row after TCRdb ran MiXCR on the 5' RACE reads. The sample records about 200,000 distinct CDR3 sequences, 15% being singletons. The CDR3 contains 15 residues. Germline assignment: CDR1 MNHEY and CDR2 SMNVEV (reference sequence). The junction had 9 bases not matched to a gene; V was cut back by 6 bases and J by 4 bases. A note on this clonotype: Antigen: not known.

Another study also made use of these data, one on T cells expressing NK-cell markers. Per that paper: Unclear, still, was the HCMV specificity of the expanded NKG2C+ T cell clones.

The origin of this receptor is a young woman in good health. The genes are TRBV27 and TRBJ2-3; 8 bases map to TRBD2. The sequenced material came from CD8+ T cells sorted from blood. In nucleotides, the CDR3 is TGTGCCAGCAGCTCGGGGACTAGTGGCGCAGATACGCAGTATTTT. Translated, it gives CASSSGTSGADTQYF.